The 29 T cell receptor beta chains below come from one sample, sequenced in a study of OX40 agonist ivuxolimab in advanced cancers. Profiling relied on immunoSEQ multiplex PCR, and the TCRdb table lists in-frame clones only, not all of them. The sample holds over 150,000 clones, 94% seen once. Material: CD4+ or CD8+ T cells sorted from blood, obtained in a trial of the OX40 agonist ivuxolimab. Every receptor here comes from an adult with an advanced solid tumor such as melanoma, head and neck, liver or kidney cancer.

CDR3: CASSLAPGREQYF. The CDR3 DNA is TGTGCCAGCAGCTTAGCCCCCGGTCGGGAGCAGTACTTC. This rearrangement joins TRBV7-9 to TRBJ2-5, with D possibly TRBD2 on 6 matching bases. V gave up 0 bases and J gave up 11 bases, with 13 bases separating them. The CDR3 is made up of 13 amino acids. Germline CDR1 and CDR2: SEHNR and FQNEAQ (reference sequence).

This clone was detected once. The chain combines TRBV28 with TRBJ1-2, with D possibly TRBD1 on 5 matching bases. V was clipped by 3 bases and J by 8 bases, with 16 bases between them. The CDR3 spans 14 residues. CDR1 is MDHEN and CDR2 is SYDVKM in the germline V gene. The CDR3 spells CASSLGDPSRGYTF. Written as DNA, the CDR3 is TGTGCCAGCAGTTTGGGGGACCCCTCTCGGGGCTACACCTTC.

V usage is TRBV28 and J usage is TRBJ1-3; 8 bases align to TRBD1. Germline V gene sequence: CDR1 MDHEN, CDR2 SYDVKM. This CDR3 has 13 residues. With V trimmed by 8 bases and J by 5 bases, 5 bases remained unmatched. The DNA of the CDR3 is TGTGCCAGCTGTGCAGGGGGCCGAAACACCATATATTTT. It yields the protein CASCAGGRNTIYF. Looking up the rest from reference TRBV28 and TRBJ1-3 gives the full variable domain: DVKVTQSSRYLVKRTGEKVFLECVQDMDHENMFWYRQDPGLGLRLIYFSYDVKMKEKGDIPEGYSVSREKKERFSLILESASTNQTSMYLCASCAGGRNTIYFGEGSWLTVV.

The chain is built from TRBV9 and TRBJ1-6, with a possible D match to TRBD1 (5 bases). Per germline, CDR1 SGDLS and CDR2 YYNGEE. V lost 2 bases and J lost 8, with 17 bases in between. The CDR3 spans 16 residues. The CDR3 nucleotides read TGTGCCAGCAGCGTTCGCGGGACCTTCGGGGATTCACCCCTCCACTTT. Translation: CASSVRGTFGDSPLHF.

The chain carries TRBV30 and TRBJ1-5; TRBD1 might be the D (5 bases). CDR1 is GTSNPN, CDR2 SVGIG, per germline (reference sequence). CDR3 length: 15 residues. V was cut by 7 bases and J by 2 bases, with 18 bases left in between. The CDR3 is CASGPQAFGNQPQHF. CDR3 DNA sequence: TGTGCCTCGGGACCGCAAGCGTTTGGCAATCAGCCCCAGCATTTT. Combining the CDR3 with reference TRBV30 and TRBJ1-5 gives the whole variable domain SQTIHQWPATLVQPVGSPLSLECTVEGTSNPNLYWYRQAAGRGLQLLFYSVGIGQISSEVPQNLSASRPQDRQFILSSKKLLLSDSGFYLCASGPQAFGNQPQHFGDGTRLSIL.

The CDR3 nucleotides read TGTGCCAGCAGCTCCCTAGGGACAGGGGACTACGAGCAGTACTTC. Its translation is CASSSLGTGDYEQYF. The chain employs TRBV5-8 and TRBJ2-7; the match to TRBD1 covers 10 bases. Germline V gene sequence: CDR1 SGHTS, CDR2 YDEGEE. V shed 3 bases and J 3 bases; nucleotides not matched to a gene: 6. The CDR3 is made up of 15 amino acids.

This chain links TRBV5-1 with TRBJ2-7; the D call may be TRBD1 or TRBD2 (5 bases each). V lost 4 bases and J lost 0, with 17 bases in between. Per the germline V gene, CDR1 is SGHRS and CDR2 is YFSETQ. The CDR3 runs to 16 residues. The CDR3 DNA sequence: TGCGCCAGCAGCCTGACTTCTGGGGGTACCTCCTACGAGCAGTACTTC. Encoded protein: CASSLTSGGTSYEQYF. The full variable domain, its missing parts supplied by reference TRBV5-1 and TRBJ2-7, is KAGVTQTPRYLIKTRGQQVTLSCSPISGHRSVSWYQQTPGQGLQFLFEYFSETQRNKGNFPGRFSGRQFSNSRSEMNVSTLELGDSALYLCASSLTSGGTSYEQYFGPGTRLTVT.

The chain joins TRBV7-2 to TRBJ1-2, with TRBD1 matching over 8 bases. CDR3 size: 14 residues. After removal of 5 bases from V and 2 bases from J, the junction contained 4 bases not matched to a gene. Germline lookup yields CDR1 SGHTA and CDR2 FQGNSA. CDR3 coding DNA: TGTGCCAGCAGCCAGAGGACAGGGAACTATGGCTACACCTTC. This encodes CASSQRTGNYGYTF.

The V call is TRBV28, the J call TRBJ2-3; unclear D gene. With 7 bases removed from V and 8 bases from J, the gap between germline ends came to 13 bases. The length of the CDR3 is 12 residues. In germline, CDR1 is MDHEN, CDR2 SYDVKM. CDR3 nucleotides: TGTGCCAGCACCCTCGGTCGAGGTACGCAGTATTTT. Its protein product is CASTLGRGTQYF.

The rearrangement uses TRBV6-4 and TRBJ2-1; no reliable D call. V lost 0 bases and J lost 4, with 7 bases in between. The germline V gene encodes CDR1 MRHNA and CDR2 SNTAGT. The CDR3 runs 14 residues. The CDR3 DNA is TGTGCCAGCAGTGACTCACTTCGGTACAATGAGCAGTTCTTC. Residues: CASSDSLRYNEQFF.

The chain couples TRBV30 to TRBJ2-1; the match to TRBD2 covers 11 bases. The germline gives CDR1 GTSNPN, CDR2 SVGIG (reference sequence). The CDR3 has 16 residues. V dropped 6 bases and J dropped 3; count of bases not matched to a gene: 10. CDR3 in DNA: TGTGCCTGCGATAGAGGGACTAGCGGATTCTACAATGAGCAGTTCTTC. Its protein is CACDRGTSGFYNEQFF.

The chain employs TRBV7-2 and TRBJ2-3; D might be TRBD2 (6 bases). The CDR3 length is 17 residues. The ends were cut back, 5 bases at V and 1 base at J, with 19 bases in the middle. Germline V gene lookup returns CDR1 SGHTA and CDR2 FQGNSA. As DNA, the CDR3 is TGTGCCAGCAGCCTCGCGCCTGGGCGGGGCCGCACAGATACGCAGTATTTT. This sequence encodes CASSLAPGRGRTDTQYF.

V and J are TRBV6-1 and TRBJ1-5, with 8 bases that match TRBD1. Germline CDR1 MNHNS, CDR2 SASEGT. The CDR3 runs 14 residues. With 3 bases clipped from V and 7 bases from J, the junction kept 5 bases outside the gene matches. The CDR3 DNA reads TGTGCCAGCAGTGATCAGGGGGCTTGGCAGCCCCAGCATTTT. Encoded protein: CASSDQGAWQPQHF.

The chain couples TRBV27 to TRBJ2-5; 10 bases agree with TRBD1. CDR3 length equals 15 residues. V dropped 4 bases and J dropped 3; count of bases not matched to a gene: 5. The germline V gene encodes CDR1 MNHEY and CDR2 SMNVEV (reference sequence). CDR3 sequence: CASSWRGQGKETQYF. Here the CDR3 DNA reads TGTGCCAGCAGTTGGAGGGGACAGGGGAAAGAGACCCAGTACTTC.

The chain recombines TRBV27 with TRBJ2-7; TRBD1 aligns across 9 bases. This CDR3 contains 13 residues. With 6 bases clipped from V and 7 bases from J, the junction kept 7 bases outside the gene matches. From germline, CDR1 is MNHEY and CDR2 SMNVEV (reference sequence). CDR3 DNA sequence: TGTGCCAGCAGCCGTACAGGGGGCGAAGAGCAGTACTTC. It specifies CASSRTGGEEQYF.

This clone appeared a single time. The V gene is TRBV5-1, the J gene TRBJ1-1; maybe TRBD1 (6 bases). With 1 base removed from V and 1 base from J, the gap between germline ends came to 11 bases. This CDR3 is 15 amino acids long. CDR1 SGHRS and CDR2 YFSETQ come from the germline V gene. The CDR3 region has the DNA TGCGCCAGCAGCTTGACAGGGTGGGAGAACACTGAAGCTTTCTTT. Translated, it gives CASSLTGWENTEAFF. Together with reference TRBV5-1 and TRBJ1-1, the CDR3 gives the full variable domain: KAGVTQTPRYLIKTRGQQVTLSCSPISGHRSVSWYQQTPGQGLQFLFEYFSETQRNKGNFPGRFSGRQFSNSRSEMNVSTLELGDSALYLCASSLTGWENTEAFFGQGTRLTVV.

This chain links TRBV4-1 with TRBJ2-2; TRBD1 or TRBD2 may be the D gene (7 bases each). The germline gives CDR1 MGHRA, CDR2 YSYEKL. The CDR3 loop spans 17 amino acids. Trimming left V 3 bases short and J 0 bases short, with 14 bases between. CDR3 coding DNA: TGCGCCAGCAGCCAGGAGGGGGCGGGGGCGAACACCGGGGAGCTGTTTTTT. The encoded protein is CASSQEGAGANTGELFF.

The chain uses TRBV28 and TRBJ2-1, with D tentatively TRBD1 or TRBD2 (6 bases each). With 6 bases removed from V and 7 bases from J, the gap between germline ends came to 19 bases. Germline CDR1 and CDR2: MDHEN and SYDVKM. The CDR3 loop spans 15 amino acids. CDR3 amino acids: CASSTYEGGRNEQFF. CDR3 nucleotides: TGTGCCAGCAGCACCTATGAGGGGGGCAGGAATGAGCAGTTCTTC.

The chain has TRBV6-5 and TRBJ1-1, with TRBD1 matching over 7 bases. From germline, CDR1 is MNHEY and CDR2 SVGAGI. This CDR3 contains 15 residues. Trimming removed 2 bases from V and 1 base from J; junction bases left unmatched: 4. This chain's CDR3 is CASSYTGVRNTEAFF. The CDR3 DNA sequence: TGTGCCAGCAGTTACACAGGGGTGAGGAACACTGAAGCTTTCTTT.

The gene calls are TRBV30 and TRBJ2-5, with 10 bases fitting TRBD2. This CDR3 contains 16 residues. Per germline, CDR1 GTSNPN and CDR2 SVGIG (reference sequence). The ends lost 4 bases at V and 4 bases at J; junction bases unmatched: 12. The CDR3 DNA follows: TGTGCCTGGACCGAGGGGCTAGCGGGAGTGGGAGAGACCCAGTACTTC. Its translation: CAWTEGLAGVGETQYF. Looking up the rest from reference TRBV30 and TRBJ2-5 gives the full variable domain: SQTIHQWPATLVQPVGSPLSLECTVEGTSNPNLYWYRQAAGRGLQLLFYSVGIGQISSEVPQNLSASRPQDRQFILSSKKLLLSDSGFYLCAWTEGLAGVGETQYFGPGTRLLVL.

With regard to this clone: One end of the junction does not line up with germline, which may come from a read error. CDR3 coding DNA: TGTGCCAGCAGCTTAAATGTGGCGGGGGAGCAGCACTTC. As protein: CASSLNVAGEQHF. The V call is TRBV7-3, the J call TRBJ2-7; 7 nucleotides match TRBD2. The CDR3 totals 13 residues. Germline CDR1 reads SGHTA; CDR2 reads FQGTGA. The variable domain in full, with the rest retrieved from reference TRBV7-3 and TRBJ2-7, is GAGVSQTPSNKVTEKGKYVELRCDPISGHTALYWYRQSLGQGPEFLIYFQGTGAADDSGLPNDRFFAVRPEGSVSTLKIQRTERGDSAVYLCASSLNVAGEQHFGPGTRLTVT.

The chain employs TRBV5-1 and TRBJ1-4, with D possibly matching TRBD1 (6 bases). Trimming took off 0 bases at V and 8 bases at J, with 17 bases between the two ends. This CDR3 spans 16 amino acids. From germline, CDR1 is SGHRS and CDR2 YFSETQ. CDR3 nucleotide sequence: TGCGCCAGCAGCTTGGGTGGGACATCGAGGACCGAAAAACTGTTTTTT. Translation: CASSLGGTSRTEKLFF.

This clone occurred a few times. The chain carries TRBV28 and TRBJ1-2, with D unresolved. CDR1 and CDR2 from the germline V gene are MDHEN and SYDVKM. The CDR3 runs to 10 residues. Trimming took off 8 bases at V and 7 bases at J, with 8 bases between the two ends. CDR3 residues: CASGPSGYTF. The CDR3 region has the DNA TGTGCCAGCGGTCCAAGTGGCTACACCTTC.

Written as DNA, the CDR3 is TGTGCCAGCAGGACTGGCCCGATCTACCAAGAGACCCAGTACTTC. This sequence encodes CASRTGPIYQETQYF. This chain connects TRBV27 to TRBJ2-5; no clear D gene. Trimming stripped 6 bases from V and 0 bases from J, with 14 bases between. The CDR3 extends over 15 amino acids. Germline CDR1 is MNHEY and CDR2 is SMNVEV (reference sequence).

As for this clone: Distinct nucleotide sequences in the sample also encode this CDR3. The chain combines TRBV2 with TRBJ2-2; TRBD1 aligns across 10 bases. The trim removed 6 bases at V and 6 bases at J, leaving 1 base unmatched. CDR1 and CDR2 (germline): SNHLY, FYNNEI. The CDR3 runs to 13 residues. The CDR3 loop is CASSGQGAGELFF. As DNA, the CDR3 is TGTGCCAGCAGCGGACAGGGGGCCGGGGAGCTGTTTTTT.

V gene TRBV6-5 combines with J gene TRBJ1-2; perhaps TRBD1 as D (5 bases). Germline CDR1 reads MNHEY; CDR2 reads SVGAGI. V was shortened by 0 bases and J by 5 bases, with 10 bases between the two germline ends. This CDR3 is 14 amino acids long. The CDR3 spells CASSYSDSLYGYTF. The CDR3, as DNA: TGTGCCAGCAGTTACTCAGACAGCCTTTATGGCTACACCTTC.

The CDR3 sequence is CASSRQGAAYEQYF. In nucleotides, the CDR3 is TGTGCCAGCTCCAGACAGGGGGCGGCCTACGAGCAGTACTTC. The chain couples TRBV18 to TRBJ2-7; 10 bases line up with TRBD1. The V segment lost 6 bases and the J segment 2 bases; nucleotides outside the gene matches: 4. This CDR3 is 14 amino acids long. CDR1 is KGHSH, CDR2 LQKENI, per germline.

The gene calls are TRBV9 and TRBJ2-7; TRBD2 is a possible D gene (5 bases). Deletions cut 4 bases from V and 4 bases from J, with 15 bases between. CDR1 SGDLS and CDR2 YYNGEE come from the germline V gene. The CDR3 contains 14 residues. The CDR3 region has the DNA TGTGCCAGCAGCCCCCCCGGAGGAACTTACGAGCAGTACTTC. This encodes CASSPPGGTYEQYF.

This clone has more than one count but fewer than ten. The chain joins TRBV5-1 to TRBJ1-1; no firm D call. CDR3 length: 18 amino acids. V lost 0 bases and J lost 2, with 20 bases in between. CDR1 is SGHRS, CDR2 YFSETQ, per germline. For the CDR3, the DNA is TGCGCCAGCAGCTTGGGGTCTGGCCACGGGTGGTCTAACACTGAAGCTTTCTTT. This encodes CASSLGSGHGWSNTEAFF.